Sequencing of this T cell receptor (beta chain) was carried out in a study of CD8 T cells in Susac syndrome. While CD8+ and CD4+ T cells were isolated negatively, TEMRA cells were enriched by FACS. An input of about 0.45 to 1 ug of RNA was subjected to reverse transcription using random hexamers. The method of amplification for TCR beta CDR3 was immunoSEQ multiplex PCR, covering 54 Vbeta and 13 Jbeta. TCRdb passed the immunoSEQ multiplex PCR reads through MiXCR, listing each CDR3 protein once. The sample carries more than 150,000 distinct CDR3 sequences, approximately 93% recorded once. Looked up from germline, CDR1 is SGHTA and CDR2 is FQGNSA. The V and J ends lost 5 bases and 8 bases respectively, with 19 bases between them. This CDR3 is built from 15 residues.

V and J are TRBV7-2 and TRBJ2-1; D possibly matches TRBD1 or TRBD2 (6 bases each). Sequenced sample: CD8+ T cells from PBMCs. This TCR was sampled from a human donor with multiple sclerosis. Here the CDR3 DNA reads TGTGCCAGCAGCAGTTTCGGGGGCCCCGTTCATGAGCAGTTCTTC. Translating gives CASSSFGGPVHEQFF.